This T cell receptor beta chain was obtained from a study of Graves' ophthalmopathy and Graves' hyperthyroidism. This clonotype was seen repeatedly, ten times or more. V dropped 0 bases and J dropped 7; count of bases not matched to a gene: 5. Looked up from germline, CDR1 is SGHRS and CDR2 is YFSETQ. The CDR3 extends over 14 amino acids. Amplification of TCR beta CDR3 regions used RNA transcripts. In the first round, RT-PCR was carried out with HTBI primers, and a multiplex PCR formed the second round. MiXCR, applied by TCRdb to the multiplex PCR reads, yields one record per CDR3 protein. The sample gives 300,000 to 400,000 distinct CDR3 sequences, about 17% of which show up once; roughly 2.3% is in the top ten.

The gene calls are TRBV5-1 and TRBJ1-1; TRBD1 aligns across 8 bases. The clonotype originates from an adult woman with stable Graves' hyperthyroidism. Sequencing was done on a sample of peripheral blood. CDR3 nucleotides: TGCGCCAGCAGCTTGGACAGGGGGAATAATGAAGCTTTCTTT. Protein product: CASSLDRGNNEAFF.